This TCR beta chain was profiled in a study of control samples from healthy donors and cancer patients. Repertoires were generated with immunoSEQ multiplex PCR, while TCRdb's copy carries only in-frame clones and drops some. The data hold around 150,000 clones, with over 85% observed a single time. This CDR3 comprises 14 residues. Germline assignment: CDR1 SGHRS and CDR2 YFSETQ. The germline V and J ends were trimmed by 4 bases and 1 base, with 8 bases remaining between them. Sequenced input: blood. The gene calls are TRBV5-1 and TRBJ2-2; maybe TRBD1 (5 bases). This clonotype originated in a woman between 35 and 50 years old in good health. CDR3 in amino acids: CASSQDKNTGELFF. DNA for the CDR3: TGCGCCAGCAGCCAGGACAAGAACACCGGGGAGCTGTTTTTT.